The 9 T cell receptor beta chains listed next were all sequenced from one sample in a study of CD8+CD57+ T cells in acquired aplastic anemia. Using genomic DNA as the template, TCR beta VDJ and CDR3 profiling was carried out. One entry per CDR3 protein results from TCRdb running MiXCR on the reads. The sample lists roughly 130,000 distinct CDR3 sequences, around 46% occurring once. Sample: sorted CD4+, CD8+, or CD8+CD57+ T cells (not recorded which) from PBMCs. These receptors came from a human donor in good health, serving as a control.

The CDR3 DNA reads TGTGCCATCAGCCAGGGGAGCACCTATAACCCACCCCTCCACTTT. Amino acids: CAISQGSTYNPPLHF. The V and J genes are TRBV10-3 and TRBJ1-6; D is possibly TRBD1 (6 bases). Trimming stripped 6 bases from V and 11 bases from J, with 20 bases between. The CDR3 consists of 15 residues. The germline gives CDR1 ENHRY, CDR2 SYGVKD.

The chain employs TRBV20-1 and TRBJ2-7; 7 bases are shared with TRBD2. This CDR3 contains 13 residues. Germline V gives CDR1 DFQATT, CDR2 SNEGSKA (reference sequence). Trimming took 6 bases from V and 0 from J; bases not matched to a gene: 5. The CDR3 sequence: CSAMPSGSYEQYF. The CDR3 nucleotides are TGCAGTGCCATGCCTAGCGGCTCCTACGAGCAGTACTTC.

The V gene is TRBV7-6, the J gene TRBJ2-7, with 11 bases identical to TRBD1. Germline V gene data show CDR1 as SGHVS and CDR2 as FNYEAQ. This CDR3 has 16 residues. V lost 3 bases, J lost 2 bases, and 6 bases stayed unmatched. The CDR3 nucleotides read TGTGCCAGCAGCTTGGGACCGGGACAGGGGGCCTACGAGCAGTACTTC. It yields the protein CASSLGPGQGAYEQYF.

The chain uses TRBV29-1 and TRBJ2-2, with D possibly being TRBD2 (7 bases). Germline values: CDR1 SQVTM, CDR2 ANQGSEA. The CDR3 sequence is 12 residues long. Between the trimmed V and J ends, which lost 7 bases and 5 bases, there was a span of 11 bases. The CDR3 DNA sequence: TGCAGCGCGGGGGGCACTACCGGGGAGCTGTTTTTT. Translating it yields CSAGGTTGELFF.

This clonotype was counted only a few times. The J gene is TRBJ2-1, the V gene TRBV6-1; the match to TRBD2 covers 13 bases. This CDR3 contains 15 residues. Germline assignment: CDR1 MNHNS and CDR2 SASEGT. V lost 6 bases to trimming and J lost 3 bases; unmatched junction nucleotides: 2. The CDR3 DNA reads TGTGCCAGCAGCCGACTAGCGGGGGGCTACAATGAGCAGTTCTTC. Its translation: CASSRLAGGYNEQFF.

The chain combines TRBV29-1 with TRBJ1-2; no firm D call. Looked up from germline, CDR1 is SQVTM and CDR2 is ANQGSEA. The V end lost 5 bases, the J end lost 0 bases, and 10 bases lay between the germline ends. The CDR3 is made up of 13 amino acids. Here the CDR3 reads CSVRMGPNYGYTF. The DNA for the CDR3 is TGCAGCGTTAGAATGGGCCCTAACTATGGCTACACCTTC.

This clonotype has a handful of counts. The chain combines TRBV6-5 with TRBJ1-1, with 8 positions matching TRBD1. Germline CDR1 is MNHEY and CDR2 is SVGAGI. Unmatched junction bases numbered 9, after V lost 2 bases and J lost 4 bases. The CDR3 runs to 16 residues. CDR3 sequence reads: CASSYGRGLGGTEAFF. The DNA of the CDR3 is TGTGCCAGCAGTTACGGCAGGGGGCTGGGTGGCACTGAAGCTTTCTTT.

The chain has TRBV5-8 and TRBJ2-7; D might be TRBD1 (5 bases). Trimming left V 0 bases short and J 3 bases short, with 13 bases between. The CDR3 loop spans 15 amino acids. Germline assignment: CDR1 SGHTS and CDR2 YDEGEE. In DNA, the CDR3 is TGTGCCAGCAGCTTGGGGGGCTGGGGCGGCTACGAGCAGTACTTC. This translates into CASSLGGWGGYEQYF.

Remarks on this clonotype: The conserved final phenylalanine or tryptophan is absent from the CDR3, which likely points to a read error. This chain joins TRBV5-1 and TRBJ1-6; D unresolved. Per germline, CDR1 SGHRS and CDR2 YFSETQ. The CDR3 sequence is 17 residues long. V lost 4 bases and J lost 4, with 18 bases in between. The CDR3 DNA follows: TGCGCCAGCAGCCCCTATCAGGAGCTGGGATATAATTCACCCCTCCACTTG. Amino acids: CASSPYQELGYNSPLHL.